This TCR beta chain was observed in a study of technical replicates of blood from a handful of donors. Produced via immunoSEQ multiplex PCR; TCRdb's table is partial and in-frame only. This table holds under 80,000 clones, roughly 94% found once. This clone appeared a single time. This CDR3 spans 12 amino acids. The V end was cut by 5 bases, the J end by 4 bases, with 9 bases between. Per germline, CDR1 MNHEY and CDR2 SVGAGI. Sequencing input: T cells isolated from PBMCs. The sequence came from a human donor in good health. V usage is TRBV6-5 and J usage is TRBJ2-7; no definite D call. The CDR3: CASSGPSYEQYF. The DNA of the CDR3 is TGTGCCAGCAGTGGGCCATCGTACGAGCAGTACTTC.